The source of this TCR beta chain is a study of blood T cell repertoires in COVID-19. Clones were sequenced by immunoSEQ multiplex PCR, and TCRdb holds only the in-frame ones, with some missing. The sample lists 150,000 to 180,000 clones; nearly 80% were seen once. Sequencing was carried out using peripheral blood. This TCR was recovered from a man older than 75 with acute or convalescent COVID-19.

The DNA for the CDR3 is TGTGCCAGCAGCCAGGTGAAAGCGGGGGGGCCGGGTGAGCAGTTCTTC. Its protein product is CASSQVKAGGPGEQFF. The J gene is TRBJ2-1, the V gene TRBV4-2; 10 bases match TRBD2. Per germline, CDR1 LGHNA and CDR2 YNFKEQ. The CDR3 totals 16 residues. Unmatched junction bases numbered 11, after V lost 3 bases and J lost 9 bases.